Sequencing of this TCR beta chain was carried out in a study of tumor-infiltrating lymphocytes in localized non-small cell lung cancer. Study-level findings and limits: Different pieces of the same tissue were used for each assay.

About this clone itself: Its target is unknown.

Using immunoSEQ multiplex PCR, the repertoire was profiled, and TCRdb retains in-frame clones only, with some absent. The sample carries around 14,000 clones, roughly 79% recorded once. From germline, CDR1 is SGHDT and CDR2 YYEEEE. V lost 2 bases and J lost 5; bases outside the gene matches: 5. This CDR3 is built from 14 residues. Sequencing was done on a sample of lung tumor tissue. This sequence joins TRBV5-6 and TRBJ2-3, with 7 nucleotides matching TRBD2. The clonotype was recovered from a human donor with non-small cell lung cancer. The CDR3 sequence is CASSFGGSLDTQYF. In nucleotides, the CDR3 is TGTGCCAGCAGCTTCGGCGGGAGTTTAGATACGCAGTATTTT.